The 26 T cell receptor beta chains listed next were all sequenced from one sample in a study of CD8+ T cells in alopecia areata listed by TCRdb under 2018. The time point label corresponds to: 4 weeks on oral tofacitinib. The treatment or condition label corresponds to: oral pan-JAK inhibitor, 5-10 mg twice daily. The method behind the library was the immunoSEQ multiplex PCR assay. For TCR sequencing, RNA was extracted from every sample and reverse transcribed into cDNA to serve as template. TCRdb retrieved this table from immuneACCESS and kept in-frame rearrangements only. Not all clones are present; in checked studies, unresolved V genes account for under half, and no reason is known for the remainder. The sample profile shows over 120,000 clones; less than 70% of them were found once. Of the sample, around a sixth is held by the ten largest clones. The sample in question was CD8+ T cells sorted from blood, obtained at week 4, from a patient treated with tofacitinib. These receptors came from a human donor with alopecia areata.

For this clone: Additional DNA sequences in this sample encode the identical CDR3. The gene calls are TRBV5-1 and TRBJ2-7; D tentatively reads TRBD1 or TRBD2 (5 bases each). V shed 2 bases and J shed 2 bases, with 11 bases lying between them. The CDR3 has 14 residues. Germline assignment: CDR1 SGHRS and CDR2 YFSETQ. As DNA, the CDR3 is TGCGCCAGCAGCTTAGGGACGGCGACCTACGAGCAGTACTTC. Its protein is CASSLGTATYEQYF. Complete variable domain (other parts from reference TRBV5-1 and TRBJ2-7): KAGVTQTPRYLIKTRGQQVTLSCSPISGHRSVSWYQQTPGQGLQFLFEYFSETQRNKGNFPGRFSGRQFSNSRSEMNVSTLELGDSALYLCASSLGTATYEQYFGPGTRLTVT.

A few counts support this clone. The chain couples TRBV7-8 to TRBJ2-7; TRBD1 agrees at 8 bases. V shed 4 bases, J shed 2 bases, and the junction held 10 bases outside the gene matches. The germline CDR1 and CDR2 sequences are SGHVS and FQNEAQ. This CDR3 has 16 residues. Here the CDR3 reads CASSSTGVRPTYEQYF. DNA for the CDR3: TGTGCCAGCAGCTCGACAGGGGTCCGACCAACCTACGAGCAGTACTTC.

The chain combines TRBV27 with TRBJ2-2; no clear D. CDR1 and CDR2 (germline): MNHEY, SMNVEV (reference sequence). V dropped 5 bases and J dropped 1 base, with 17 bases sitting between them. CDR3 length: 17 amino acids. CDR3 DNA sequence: TGTGCCAGCAGTCCCTCCCCGAAAAGCGTGAACACCGGGGAGCTGTTTTTT. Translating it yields CASSPSPKSVNTGELFF.

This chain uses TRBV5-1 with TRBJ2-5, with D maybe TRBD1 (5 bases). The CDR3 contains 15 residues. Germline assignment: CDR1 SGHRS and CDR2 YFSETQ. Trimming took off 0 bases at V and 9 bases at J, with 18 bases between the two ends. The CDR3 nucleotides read TGCGCCAGCAGCTTGGGCGGAGTACTCAGGGAAGCCCAGTACTTC. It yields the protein CASSLGGVLREAQYF.

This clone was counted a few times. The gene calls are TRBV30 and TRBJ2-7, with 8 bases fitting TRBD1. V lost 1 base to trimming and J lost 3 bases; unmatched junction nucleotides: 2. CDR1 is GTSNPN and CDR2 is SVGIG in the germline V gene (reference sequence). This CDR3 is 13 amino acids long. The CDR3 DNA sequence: TGTGCCTGGAGTGAAGGACAGGGCTACGAGCAGTACTTC. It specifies CAWSEGQGYEQYF.

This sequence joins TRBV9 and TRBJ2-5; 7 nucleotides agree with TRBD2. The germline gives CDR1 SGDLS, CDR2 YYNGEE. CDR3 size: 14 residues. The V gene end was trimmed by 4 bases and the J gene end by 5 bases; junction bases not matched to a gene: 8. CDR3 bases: TGTGCCAGCAGCTTGGGAGGGGATATCGAGACCCAGTACTTC. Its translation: CASSLGGDIETQYF.

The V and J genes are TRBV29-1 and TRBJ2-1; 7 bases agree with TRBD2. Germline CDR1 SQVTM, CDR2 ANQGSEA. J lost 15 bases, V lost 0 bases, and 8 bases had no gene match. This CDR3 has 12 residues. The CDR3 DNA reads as TGCAGCGTTGAAGATCTTAGCGGGTCAATGTTCTTC. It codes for CSVEDLSGSMFF.

The DNA for the CDR3 is TGTGCCTGGAGTGTTCGGGGTGGGCCCGATGAGCAGTTCTTC. Residues: CAWSVRGGPDEQFF. V is TRBV30 and J is TRBJ2-1; D perhaps matches TRBD2 (5 bases). This CDR3 has 14 amino acids. V shed 0 bases and J shed 8 bases, with 14 bases lying between them. Germline V CDR1 and CDR2: GTSNPN, SVGIG (reference sequence).

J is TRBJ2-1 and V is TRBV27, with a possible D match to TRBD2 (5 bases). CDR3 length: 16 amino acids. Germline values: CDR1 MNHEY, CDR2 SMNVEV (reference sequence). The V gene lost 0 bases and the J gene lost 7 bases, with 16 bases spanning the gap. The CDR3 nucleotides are TGTGCCAGCAGTTTATCCGGGGTTGGTCCACGGAATGAGCAGTTCTTC. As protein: CASSLSGVGPRNEQFF.

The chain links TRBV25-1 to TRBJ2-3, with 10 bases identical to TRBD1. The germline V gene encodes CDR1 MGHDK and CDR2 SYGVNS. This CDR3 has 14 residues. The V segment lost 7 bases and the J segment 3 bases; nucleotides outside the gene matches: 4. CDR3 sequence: CASKGQGWTDTQYF. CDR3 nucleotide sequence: TGTGCCAGCAAGGGACAGGGGTGGACAGATACGCAGTATTTT.

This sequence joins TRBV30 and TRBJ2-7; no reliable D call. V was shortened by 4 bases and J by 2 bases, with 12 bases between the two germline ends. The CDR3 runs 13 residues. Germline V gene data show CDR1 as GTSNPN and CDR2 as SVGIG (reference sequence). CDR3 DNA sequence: TGTGCCTGGACCGGGTCCGGACCCTACGAGCAGTACTTC. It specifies CAWTGSGPYEQYF. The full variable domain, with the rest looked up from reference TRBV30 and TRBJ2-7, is SQTIHQWPATLVQPVGSPLSLECTVEGTSNPNLYWYRQAAGRGLQLLFYSVGIGQISSEVPQNLSASRPQDRQFILSSKKLLLSDSGFYLCAWTGSGPYEQYFGPGTRLTVT.

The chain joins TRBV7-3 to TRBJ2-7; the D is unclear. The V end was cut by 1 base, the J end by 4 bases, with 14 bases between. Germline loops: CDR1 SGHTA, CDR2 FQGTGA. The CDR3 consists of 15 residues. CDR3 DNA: TGTGCCAGCAGCTTAAAGTCAGGTGCTGTATACGAGCAGTACTTC. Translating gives CASSLKSGAVYEQYF.

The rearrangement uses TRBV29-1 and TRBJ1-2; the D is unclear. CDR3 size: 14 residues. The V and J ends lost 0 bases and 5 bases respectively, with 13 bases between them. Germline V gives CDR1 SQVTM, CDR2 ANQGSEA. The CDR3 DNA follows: TGCAGCGTTGAAGATGACCTGTATAATTATGGCTACACCTTC. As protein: CSVEDDLYNYGYTF.

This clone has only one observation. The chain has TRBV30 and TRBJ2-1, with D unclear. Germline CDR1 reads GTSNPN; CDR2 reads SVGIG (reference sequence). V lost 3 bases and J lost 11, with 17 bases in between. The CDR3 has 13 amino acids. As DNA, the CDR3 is TGTGCCTGGAGCGATACCGGGCCTCGGAAGCAGTTCTTC. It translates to CAWSDTGPRKQFF.

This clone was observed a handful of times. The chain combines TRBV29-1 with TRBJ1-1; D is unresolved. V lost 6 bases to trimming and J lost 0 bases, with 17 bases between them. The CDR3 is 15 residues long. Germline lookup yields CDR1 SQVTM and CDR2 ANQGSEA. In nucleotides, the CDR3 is TGCAGCGTCTTCCCAGGTCTGCCGGTGAACACTGAAGCTTTCTTT. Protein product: CSVFPGLPVNTEAFF.

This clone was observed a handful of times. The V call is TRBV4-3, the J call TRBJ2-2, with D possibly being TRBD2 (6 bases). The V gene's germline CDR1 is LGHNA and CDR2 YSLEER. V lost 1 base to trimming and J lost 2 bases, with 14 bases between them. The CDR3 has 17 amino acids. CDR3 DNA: TGCGCCAGCAGCCAAGTGGGGCTGGCGGGAAACACCGGGGAGCTGTTTTTT. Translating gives CASSQVGLAGNTGELFF.

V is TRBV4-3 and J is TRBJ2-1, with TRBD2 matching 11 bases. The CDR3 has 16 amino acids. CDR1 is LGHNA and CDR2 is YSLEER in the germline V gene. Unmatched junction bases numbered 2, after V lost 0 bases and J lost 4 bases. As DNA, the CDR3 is TGCGCCAGCAGCCAAGACGGGACTAGCGGTTACAATGAGCAGTTCTTC. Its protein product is CASSQDGTSGYNEQFF.

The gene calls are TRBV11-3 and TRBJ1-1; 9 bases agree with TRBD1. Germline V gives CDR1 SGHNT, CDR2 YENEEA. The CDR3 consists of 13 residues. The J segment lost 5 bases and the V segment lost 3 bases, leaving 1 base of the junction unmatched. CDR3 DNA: TGTGCCAGCAGCTTGGGACAGGGAACTGAAGCTTTCTTT. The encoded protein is CASSLGQGTEAFF.

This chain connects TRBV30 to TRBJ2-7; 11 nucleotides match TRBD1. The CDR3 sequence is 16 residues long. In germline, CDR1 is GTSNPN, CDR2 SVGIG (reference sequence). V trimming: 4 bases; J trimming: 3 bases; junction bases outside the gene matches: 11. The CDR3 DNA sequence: TGTGCCTGGACAGGCCCGGGACAGGGGGGCTTCTACGAGCAGTACTTC. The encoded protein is CAWTGPGQGGFYEQYF.

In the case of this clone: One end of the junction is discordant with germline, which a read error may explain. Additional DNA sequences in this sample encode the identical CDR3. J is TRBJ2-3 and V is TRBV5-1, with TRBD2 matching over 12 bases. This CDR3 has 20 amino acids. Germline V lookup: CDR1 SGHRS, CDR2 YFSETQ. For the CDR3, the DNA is TGCGCTAGCAGCTTGGATCCGACTAGCGGGGGCCCGCGTGACACAGATACGCAGTATTTT. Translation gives CASSLDPTSGGPRDTDTQYF.

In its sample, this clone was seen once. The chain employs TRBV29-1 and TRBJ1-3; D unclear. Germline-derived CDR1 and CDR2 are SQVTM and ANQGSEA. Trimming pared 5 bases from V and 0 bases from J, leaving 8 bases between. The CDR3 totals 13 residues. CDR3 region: CSVRSRSGNTIYF. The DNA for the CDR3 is TGCAGCGTTAGGTCTCGCTCTGGAAACACCATATATTTT.

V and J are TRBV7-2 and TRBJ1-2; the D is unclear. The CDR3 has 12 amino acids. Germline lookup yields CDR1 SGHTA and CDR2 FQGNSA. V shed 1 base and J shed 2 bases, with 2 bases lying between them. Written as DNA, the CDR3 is TGTGCCAGCAGCTTAGAGAACTATGGCTACACCTTC. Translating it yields CASSLENYGYTF.

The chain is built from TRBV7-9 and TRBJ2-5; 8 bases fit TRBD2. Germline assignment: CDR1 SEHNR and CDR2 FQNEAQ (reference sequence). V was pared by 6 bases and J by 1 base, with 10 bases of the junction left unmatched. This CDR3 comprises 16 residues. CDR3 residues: CASRPSIAGTQETQYF. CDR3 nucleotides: TGTGCCAGCAGACCAAGTATAGCGGGGACCCAAGAGACCCAGTACTTC.

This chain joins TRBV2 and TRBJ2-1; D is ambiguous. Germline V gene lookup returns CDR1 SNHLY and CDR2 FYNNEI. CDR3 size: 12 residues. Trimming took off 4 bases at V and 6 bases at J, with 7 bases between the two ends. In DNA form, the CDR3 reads TGTGCCAGCAGTGGTAGTGGCAATGAGCAGTTCTTC. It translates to CASSGSGNEQFF.

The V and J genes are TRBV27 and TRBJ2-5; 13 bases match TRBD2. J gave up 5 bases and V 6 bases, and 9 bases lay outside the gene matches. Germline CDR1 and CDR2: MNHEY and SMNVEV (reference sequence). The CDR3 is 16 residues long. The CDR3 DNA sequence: TGTGCCAGCAGCCTCCTACTAGCGGGGGGGCCGGAGACCCAGTACTTC. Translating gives CASSLLLAGGPETQYF.

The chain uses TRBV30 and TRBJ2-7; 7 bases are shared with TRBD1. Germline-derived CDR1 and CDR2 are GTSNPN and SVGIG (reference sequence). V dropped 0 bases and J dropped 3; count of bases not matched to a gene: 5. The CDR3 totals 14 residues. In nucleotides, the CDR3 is TGTGCCTGGAGTGTGGGGGACAGTTACTACGAGCAGTACTTC. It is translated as CAWSVGDSYYEQYF.